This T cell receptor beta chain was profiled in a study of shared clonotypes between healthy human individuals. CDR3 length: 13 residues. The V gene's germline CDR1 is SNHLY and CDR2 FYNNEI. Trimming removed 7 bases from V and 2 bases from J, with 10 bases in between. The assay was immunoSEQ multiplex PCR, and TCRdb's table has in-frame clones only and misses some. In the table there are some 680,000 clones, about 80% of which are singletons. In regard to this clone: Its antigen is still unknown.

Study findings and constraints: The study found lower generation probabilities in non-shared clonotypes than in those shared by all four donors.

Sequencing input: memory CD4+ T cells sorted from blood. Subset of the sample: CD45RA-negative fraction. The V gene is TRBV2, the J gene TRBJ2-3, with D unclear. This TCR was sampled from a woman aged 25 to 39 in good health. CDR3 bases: TGTGCCAGCACGGCTCCCGCCACAGATACGCAGTATTTT. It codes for CASTAPATDTQYF.